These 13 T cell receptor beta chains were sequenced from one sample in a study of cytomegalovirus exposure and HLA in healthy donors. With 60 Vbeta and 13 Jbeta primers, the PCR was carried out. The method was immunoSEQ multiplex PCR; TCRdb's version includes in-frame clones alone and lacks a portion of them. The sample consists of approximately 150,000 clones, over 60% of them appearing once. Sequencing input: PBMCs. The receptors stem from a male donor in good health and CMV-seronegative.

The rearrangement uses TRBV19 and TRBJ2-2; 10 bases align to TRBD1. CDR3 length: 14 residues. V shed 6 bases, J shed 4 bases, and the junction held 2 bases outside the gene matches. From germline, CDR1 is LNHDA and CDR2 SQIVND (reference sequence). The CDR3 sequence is CASRDRGITGELFF. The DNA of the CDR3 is TGTGCCAGTAGGGACAGGGGGATCACCGGGGAGCTGTTTTTT.

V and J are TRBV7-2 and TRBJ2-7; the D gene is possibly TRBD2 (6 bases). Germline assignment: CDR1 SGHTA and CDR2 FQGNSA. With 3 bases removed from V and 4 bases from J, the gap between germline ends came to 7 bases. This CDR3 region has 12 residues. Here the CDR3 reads CASSFSGYEQYF. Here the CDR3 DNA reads TGTGCCAGCAGCTTTAGCGGTTACGAGCAGTACTTC.

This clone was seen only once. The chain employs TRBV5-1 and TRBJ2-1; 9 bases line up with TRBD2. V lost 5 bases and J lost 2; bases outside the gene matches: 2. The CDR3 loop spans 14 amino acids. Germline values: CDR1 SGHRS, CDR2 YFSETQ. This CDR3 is CASRRGGAYNEQFF. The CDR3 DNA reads TGCGCCAGCAGACGCGGGGGGGCCTACAATGAGCAGTTCTTC.

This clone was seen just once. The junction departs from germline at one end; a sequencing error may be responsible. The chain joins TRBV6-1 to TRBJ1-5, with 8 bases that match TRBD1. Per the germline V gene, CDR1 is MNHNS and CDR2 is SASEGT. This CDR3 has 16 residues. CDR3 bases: TGTGCCAGCAGCGAAGCCGGGACAGGTCCCGCGCGGCCCCAGCATTTT. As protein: CASSEAGTGPARPQHF.

CDR3 bases: TGTGCCAGCAGCCCTCGACAGGGGCGACAAGAGACCCAGTACTTC. Translated: CASSPRQGRQETQYF. The rearrangement uses TRBV7-7 and TRBJ2-5; 8 nucleotides align to TRBD1. Germline CDR1 and CDR2: SSHAT and FNYEAQ (reference sequence). This CDR3 comprises 15 residues. J was trimmed by 2 bases and V by 5 bases; bases with no gene match: 7. The whole variable domain, remainder taken from reference TRBV7-7 and TRBJ2-5, is GAGVSQSPRYKVTKRGQDVTLRCDPISSHATLYWYQQALGQGPEFLTYFNYEAQPDKSGLPSDRFSAERPEGSISTLTIQRTEQRDSAMYRCASSPRQGRQETQYFGPGTRLLVL.

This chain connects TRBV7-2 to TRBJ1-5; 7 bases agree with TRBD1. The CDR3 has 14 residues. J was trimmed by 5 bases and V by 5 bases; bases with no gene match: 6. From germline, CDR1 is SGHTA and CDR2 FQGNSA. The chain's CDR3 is CASSRGQNYQPQHF. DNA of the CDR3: TGTGCCAGCAGCCGGGGACAGAATTATCAGCCCCAGCATTTT.

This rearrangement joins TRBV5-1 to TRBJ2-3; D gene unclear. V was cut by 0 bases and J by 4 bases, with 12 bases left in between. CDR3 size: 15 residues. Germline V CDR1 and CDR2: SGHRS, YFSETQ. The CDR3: CASSLDSVSADTQYF. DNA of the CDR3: TGCGCCAGCAGCTTGGACTCGGTGAGCGCAGATACGCAGTATTTT.

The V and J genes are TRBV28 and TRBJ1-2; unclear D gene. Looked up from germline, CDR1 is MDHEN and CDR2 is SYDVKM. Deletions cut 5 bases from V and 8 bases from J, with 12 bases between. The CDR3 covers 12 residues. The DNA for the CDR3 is TGTGCCAGCAGTCCGAGACCGGAGGGCTACACCTTC. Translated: CASSPRPEGYTF.

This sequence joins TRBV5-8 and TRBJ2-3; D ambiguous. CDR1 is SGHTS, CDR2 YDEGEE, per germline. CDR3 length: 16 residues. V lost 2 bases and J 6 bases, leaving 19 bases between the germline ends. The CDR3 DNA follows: TGTGCCAGCAGCTTCGGTGTCCGGGTGGCAGTGGATACGCAGTATTTT. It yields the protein CASSFGVRVAVDTQYF.

The CDR3 loop reads CASGQGAPYEQYF. DNA for the CDR3: TGTGCCAGTGGACAGGGGGCCCCCTACGAGCAGTACTTC. V gene TRBV18 combines with J gene TRBJ2-7; 11 bases map to TRBD1. Germline V gives CDR1 KGHSH, CDR2 LQKENI. V shed 9 bases, J shed 2 bases, and the junction held 3 bases outside the gene matches. The CDR3 runs to 13 residues.

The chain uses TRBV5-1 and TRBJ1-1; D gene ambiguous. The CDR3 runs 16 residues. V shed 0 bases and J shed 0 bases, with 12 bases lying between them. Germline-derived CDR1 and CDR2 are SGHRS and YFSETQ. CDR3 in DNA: TGCGCCAGCAGCTTGGCGGGCGGGCTAATGAACACTGAAGCTTTCTTT. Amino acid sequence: CASSLAGGLMNTEAFF.

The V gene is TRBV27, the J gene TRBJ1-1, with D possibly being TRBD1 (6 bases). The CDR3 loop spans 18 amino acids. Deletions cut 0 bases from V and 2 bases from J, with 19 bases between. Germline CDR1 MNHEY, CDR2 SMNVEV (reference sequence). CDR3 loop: CASSLSGQIGGSNTEAFF. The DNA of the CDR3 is TGTGCCAGCAGTTTATCAGGACAGATAGGGGGTTCTAACACTGAAGCTTTCTTT.

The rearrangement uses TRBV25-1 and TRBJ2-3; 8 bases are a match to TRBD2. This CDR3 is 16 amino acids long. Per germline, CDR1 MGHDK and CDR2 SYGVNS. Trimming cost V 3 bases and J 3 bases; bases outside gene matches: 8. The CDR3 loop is CASSDTGGELTDTQYF. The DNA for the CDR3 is TGTGCCAGCAGTGATACCGGGGGGGAGCTGACAGATACGCAGTATTTT.